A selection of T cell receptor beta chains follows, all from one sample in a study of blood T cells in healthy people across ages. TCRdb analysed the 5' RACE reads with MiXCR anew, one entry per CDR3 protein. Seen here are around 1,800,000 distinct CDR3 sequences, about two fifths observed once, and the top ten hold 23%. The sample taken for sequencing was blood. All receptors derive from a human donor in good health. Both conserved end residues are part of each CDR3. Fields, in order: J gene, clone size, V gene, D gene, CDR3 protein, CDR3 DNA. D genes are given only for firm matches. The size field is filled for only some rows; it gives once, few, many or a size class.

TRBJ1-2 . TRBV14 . CASSLSWGLGNYGYTF TGTGCCAGCAGCCTGTCCTGGGGGCTTGGGAACTATGGCTACACCTTC
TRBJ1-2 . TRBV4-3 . CASSQDVQTYGYTF TGCGCCAGCAGCCAAGATGTACAGACCTATGGCTACACCTTC
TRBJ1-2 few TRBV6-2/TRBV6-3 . CASNHPGRLDGYTF TGTGCCAGCAACCACCCAGGAAGGCTAGATGGCTACACCTTC
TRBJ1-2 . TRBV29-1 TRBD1 CSVEANGQGNGYTF TGCAGCGTTGAGGCTAATGGACAGGGAAACGGCTACACCTTC
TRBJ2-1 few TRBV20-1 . CSVAISSYNEQFF TGCAGTGTAGCGATTAGCTCCTACAATGAGCAGTTCTTC
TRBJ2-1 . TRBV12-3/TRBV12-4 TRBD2 CASSFGVAGGPYNEQFF TGTGCCAGCAGTTTCGGAGTAGCGGGGGGGCCTTACAATGAGCAGTTCTTC
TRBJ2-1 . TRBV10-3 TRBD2 CAIRIGTSMFF TGTGCCATCAGAATAGGGACTAGCATGTTCTTC
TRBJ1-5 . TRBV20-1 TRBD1 CSARATGGVRQPQHF TGCAGTGCTAGAGCAACAGGGGGCGTCAGGCAGCCCCAGCATTTT
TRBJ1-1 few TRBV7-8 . CASSPMLRNTEAFF TGTGCCAGCAGCCCGATGTTACGGAACACTGAAGCTTTCTTT
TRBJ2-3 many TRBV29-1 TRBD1 CSAKTGSTDTQYF TGCAGCGCCAAGACAGGGAGCACAGATACGCAGTATTTT
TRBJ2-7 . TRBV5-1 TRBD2 CASSAGLADSYEQYF TGCGCCAGCAGCGCCGGACTAGCGGACTCCTACGAGCAGTACTTC
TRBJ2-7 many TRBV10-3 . CAISEKGYEQYF TGTGCCATCAGTGAGAAGGGGTACGAGCAGTACTTC
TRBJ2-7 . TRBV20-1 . CSAPDPVTYEQYF TGCAGTGCTCCCGATCCAGTTACCTACGAGCAGTACTTC
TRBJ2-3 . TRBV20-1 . CSARGDLRDTQYF TGCAGTGCTAGGGGGGACCTGCGGGATACGCAGTATTTT
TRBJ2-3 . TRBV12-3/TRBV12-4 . CASSFPLGSTDTQYF TGTGCCAGCAGTTTTCCTCTGGGGAGCACAGATACGCAGTATTTT
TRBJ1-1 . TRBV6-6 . CASSSPQQGSNTEAFF TGTGCCAGCAGTTCCCCCCAACAGGGATCGAACACTGAAGCTTTCTTT
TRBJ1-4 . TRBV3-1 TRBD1 CASSQTDRAAEKLFF TGTGCCAGCAGTCAGACGGACAGGGCGGCGGAAAAACTGTTTTTT
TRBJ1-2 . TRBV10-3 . CAISGGGVGYTF TGTGCCATCAGCGGAGGAGGGGTTGGCTACACCTTC
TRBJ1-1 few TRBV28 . CASKSLNTEAFF TGTGCCAGCAAGTCCCTGAACACTGAAGCTTTCTTT
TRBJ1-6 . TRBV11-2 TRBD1 CASTRDRYNSPLHF TGTGCCAGCACTCGGGACAGATATAATTCACCCCTCCACTTT
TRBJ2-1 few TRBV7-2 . CASQGQGSTSSYNEQFF TGTGCCAGCCAGGGGCAGGGTTCGACCAGCTCCTACAATGAGCAGTTCTTC
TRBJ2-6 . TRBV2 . CASRYGQLSGANVLTF TGTGCCAGCAGATATGGACAGCTCTCTGGGGCCAACGTCCTGACTTTC
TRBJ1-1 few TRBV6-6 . CASTYGGGMNTEAFF TGTGCCAGCACTTACGGGGGGGGAATGAACACTGAAGCTTTCTTT
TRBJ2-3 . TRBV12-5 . CASGIPGLSGVDTQYF TGTGCTAGTGGTATTCCGGGACTCTCGGGTGTAGATACGCAGTATTTT
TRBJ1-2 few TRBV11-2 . CASSLVVGGGVGYGYTF TGTGCCAGCAGCTTAGTAGTCGGCGGGGGAGTGGGCTATGGCTACACCTTC
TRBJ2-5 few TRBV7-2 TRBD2 CASSLDSGGASVQYF TGTGCCAGCAGCTTAGACAGCGGGGGGGCCAGTGTGCAGTACTTC
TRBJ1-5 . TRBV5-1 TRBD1 CASSLGTGRSQPQHF TGCGCCAGCAGCTTAGGGACAGGCAGGAGTCAGCCCCAGCATTTT
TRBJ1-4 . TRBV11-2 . CASSEDVNEKLFF TGTGCCAGCAGTGAGGACGTTAATGAAAAGCTGTTTTTT
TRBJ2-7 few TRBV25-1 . CASSELGTYEQYF TGTGCCAGCAGTGAATTGGGGACCTACGAGCAGTACTTC
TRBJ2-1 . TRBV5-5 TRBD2 CASSLTGGALNEQFF TGTGCCAGCAGCTTGACGGGGGGGGCTCTTAATGAGCAGTTCTTC
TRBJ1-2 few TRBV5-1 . CASSPRWGGADGYTF TGCGCCAGCAGCCCCCGGTGGGGGGGCGCCGATGGCTACACCTTC
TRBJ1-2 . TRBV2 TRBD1 CASPGTGGRGYTF TGTGCCAGCCCCGGGACAGGGGGTCGTGGTTACACCTTC
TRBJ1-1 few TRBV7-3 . CASSWTPNTEAFF TGTGCCAGCAGCTGGACACCGAACACTGAAGCTTTCTTT
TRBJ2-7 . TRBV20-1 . CSARSTNSYEQYF TGCAGTGCTAGATCCACAAACTCCTACGAGCAGTACTTC
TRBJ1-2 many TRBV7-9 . CASSPTYGYTF TGTGCCAGCAGTCCCACCTATGGCTACACCTTC
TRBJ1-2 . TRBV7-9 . CASSSRPAGTYGYTF TGTGCCAGCAGTTCACGTCCCGCGGGTACCTATGGCTACACCTTC
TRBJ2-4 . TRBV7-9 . CASSLEAALDIQYF TGTGCCAGCAGCTTAGAGGCGGCCTTAGACATTCAGTACTTC
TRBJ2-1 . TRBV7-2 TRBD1 CASSWDRGSLEQFF TGTGCCAGCAGCTGGGACAGGGGGTCTTTAGAGCAGTTCTTC
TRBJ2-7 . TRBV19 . CASSIVLGQSYEQYF TGTGCCAGTAGTATAGTCTTAGGACAGTCCTACGAGCAGTACTTC
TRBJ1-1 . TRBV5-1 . CASSGTDGGTTEAFF TGCGCCAGCAGCGGGACGGACGGGGGGACGACTGAAGCTTTCTTT
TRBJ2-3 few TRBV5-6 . CASSLPLGYTQYF TGTGCCAGCAGCTTACCTCTCGGGTATACGCAGTATTTT
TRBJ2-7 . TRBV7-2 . CASSPLLYEQYF TGTGCCAGCAGCCCATTGCTCTACGAGCAGTACTTC
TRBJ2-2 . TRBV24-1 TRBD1 CATSATGGPGELFF TGTGCCACCAGCGCCACAGGGGGTCCCGGGGAGCTGTTTTTT
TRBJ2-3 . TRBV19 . CASSTGIPSTDTQYF TGTGCCAGTAGTACGGGGATCCCTAGCACAGATACGCAGTATTTT
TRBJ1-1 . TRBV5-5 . CASSPLTGSVTEAFF TGTGCCAGCAGCCCACTGACGGGGAGTGTTACTGAAGCTTTCTTT
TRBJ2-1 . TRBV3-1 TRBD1 CASSPGTGGLSYNEQFF TGTGCCAGCAGCCCGGGGACAGGGGGCTTGTCCTACAATGAGCAGTTCTTC
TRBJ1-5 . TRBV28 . CASSSPGRNNQPQHF TGTGCCAGCAGTTCCCCAGGGAGGAACAATCAGCCCCAGCATTTT
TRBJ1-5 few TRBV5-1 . CASSSLGDSNQPQHF TGCGCCAGCAGCTCCCTGGGGGACAGCAATCAGCCCCAGCATTTT